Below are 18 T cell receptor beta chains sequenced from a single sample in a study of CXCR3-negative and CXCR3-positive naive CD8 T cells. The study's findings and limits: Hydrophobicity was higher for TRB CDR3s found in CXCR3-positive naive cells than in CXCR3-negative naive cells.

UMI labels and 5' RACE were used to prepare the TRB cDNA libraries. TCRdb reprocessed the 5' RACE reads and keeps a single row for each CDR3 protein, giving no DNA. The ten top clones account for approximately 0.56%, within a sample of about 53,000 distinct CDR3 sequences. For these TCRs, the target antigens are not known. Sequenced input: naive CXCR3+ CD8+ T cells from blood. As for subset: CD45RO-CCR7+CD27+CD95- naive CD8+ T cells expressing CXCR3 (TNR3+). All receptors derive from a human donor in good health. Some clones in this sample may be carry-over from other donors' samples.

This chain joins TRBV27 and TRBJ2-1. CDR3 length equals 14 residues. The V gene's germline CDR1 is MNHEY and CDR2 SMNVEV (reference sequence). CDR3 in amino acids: CASSQSHSYNEQFF.

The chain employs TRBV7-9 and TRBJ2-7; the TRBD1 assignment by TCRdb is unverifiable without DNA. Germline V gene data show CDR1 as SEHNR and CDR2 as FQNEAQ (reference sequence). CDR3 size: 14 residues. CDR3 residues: CASSLPGQFFEQYF.

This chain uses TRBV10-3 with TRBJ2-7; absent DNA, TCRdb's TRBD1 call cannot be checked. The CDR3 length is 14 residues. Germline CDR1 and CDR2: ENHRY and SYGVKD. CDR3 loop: CAISERDKAYEQYF.

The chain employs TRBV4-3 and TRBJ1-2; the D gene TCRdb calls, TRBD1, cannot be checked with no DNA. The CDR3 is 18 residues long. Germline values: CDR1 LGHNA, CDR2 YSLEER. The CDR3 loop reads CASSQAQTTGLGDYGYTF.

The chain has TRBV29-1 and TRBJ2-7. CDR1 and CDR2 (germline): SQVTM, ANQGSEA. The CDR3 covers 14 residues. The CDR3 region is CSVIYVAGIYEQYF.

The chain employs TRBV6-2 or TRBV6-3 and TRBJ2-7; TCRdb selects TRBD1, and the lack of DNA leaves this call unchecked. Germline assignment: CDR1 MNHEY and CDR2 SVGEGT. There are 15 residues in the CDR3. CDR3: CASSVQGDPSYEQYF.

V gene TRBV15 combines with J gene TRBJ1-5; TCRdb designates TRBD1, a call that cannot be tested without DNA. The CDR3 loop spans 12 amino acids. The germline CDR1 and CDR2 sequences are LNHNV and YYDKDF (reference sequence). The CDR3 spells CATSREGQSQHF.

This chain's CDR3 is CASSIDGDRGYVQPQHF. The chain carries TRBV19 and TRBJ1-5; there is no DNA to check the TCRdb D call of TRBD1. The germline gives CDR1 LNHDA, CDR2 SQIVND (reference sequence). The CDR3 is made up of 17 amino acids.

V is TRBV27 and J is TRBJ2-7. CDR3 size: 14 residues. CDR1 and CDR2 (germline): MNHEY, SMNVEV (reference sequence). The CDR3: CASSFLDQSYEQYF.

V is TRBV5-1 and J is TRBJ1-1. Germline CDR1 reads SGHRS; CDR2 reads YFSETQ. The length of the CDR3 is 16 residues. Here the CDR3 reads CASSSDPPLRAREAFF.

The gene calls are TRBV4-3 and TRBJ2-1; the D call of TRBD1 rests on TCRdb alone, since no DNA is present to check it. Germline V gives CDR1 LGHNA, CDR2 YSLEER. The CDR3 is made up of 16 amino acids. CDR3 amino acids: CASSQDRKGSYNEQFF.

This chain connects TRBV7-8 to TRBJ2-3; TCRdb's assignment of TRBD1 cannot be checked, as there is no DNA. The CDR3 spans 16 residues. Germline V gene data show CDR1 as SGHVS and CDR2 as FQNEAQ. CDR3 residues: CASSFTYPQSTDTQYF.

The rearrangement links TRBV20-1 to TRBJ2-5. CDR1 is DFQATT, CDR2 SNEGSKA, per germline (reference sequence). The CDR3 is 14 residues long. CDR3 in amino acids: CSARALAVEETQYF.

The CDR3 loop reads CASRGTLEAFF. The gene calls are TRBV7-9 and TRBJ1-1. The CDR3 extends over 11 amino acids. Germline V gives CDR1 SEHNR, CDR2 FQNEAQ (reference sequence).

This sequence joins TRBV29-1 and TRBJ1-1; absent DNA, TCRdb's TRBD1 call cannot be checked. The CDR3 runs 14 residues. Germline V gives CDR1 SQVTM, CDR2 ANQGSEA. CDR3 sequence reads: CSVAAGDVNTEAFF.

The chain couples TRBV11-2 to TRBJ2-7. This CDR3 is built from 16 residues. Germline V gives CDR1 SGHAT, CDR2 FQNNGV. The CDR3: CASSLGLGGRSYEQYF.

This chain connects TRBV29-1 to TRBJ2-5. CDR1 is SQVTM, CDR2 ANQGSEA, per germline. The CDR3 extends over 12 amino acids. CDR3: CSVDNLSDRRYF.

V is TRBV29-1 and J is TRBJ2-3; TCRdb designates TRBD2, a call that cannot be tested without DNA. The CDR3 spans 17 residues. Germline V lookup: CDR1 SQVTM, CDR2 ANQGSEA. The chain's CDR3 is CSVDGAGGFENTDTQYF.